This T cell receptor beta chain is from a study of PD-1 blockade in classical Hodgkin lymphoma (dated by TCRdb to 2018 to 2021). The study in broad terms: Nivolumab dosing was 3 mg/kg intravenously every 2 weeks, continuing until either disease progression or unacceptable toxicity. The study used CyTOF and TCR beta sequencing to define a peripheral blood immune signature of response to PD-1 blockade in classical Hodgkin lymphoma.

Remarks on this clone: The antigen this receptor binds is unknown. No clone much larger than this one lies a single base away; base qualities are absent.

As encoded in the germline V gene, CDR1 is SGHTA while CDR2 is FQGNSA. The cysteine opens and the phenylalanine closes a CDR3 of 14 amino acids. Only the CDR3 portion is preserved as DNA: 42 bases, with reading frame beginning at the first base. The trim is 2 bases for V and 13 bases for J, with a gap of 15 bases between the germline ends. What the study reported, not specific to this receptor: The study was limited to a single clinical trial cohort, and causes of repertoire differences, possibly disease activity or prior therapy, remained undefined. Trial patients with a complete response had baseline diversity similar to that of newly diagnosed patients, while partial responders and progressors had significantly lower diversity. CD4+ but not CD8+ TCR diversity rose significantly by C4D1 (p=0.0027 vs p=0.16), most apparent in complete responders (p=0.02). Newly diagnosed patients were reported to have lower baseline TCR diversity than healthy donors, and relapsed/refractory patients were reported to have lower baseline TCR diversity still. Lower diversity was observed in patients in whom nivolumab was started less than 1 year after ASCT, and these patients were excluded from later analyses so that confounding by immune reconstitution would be avoided.

The Qiagen DNeasy kit was used to extract genomic DNA from unsorted PBMCs and from the negatively selected CD4+ and CD8+ fractions. TCR beta CDR3 regions were subjected to amplification by immunoSEQ multiplex PCR with primers that anneal to V and J segments. A synthetic immune receptor repertoire was used to minimize amplification bias, and any residual bias was removed computationally once sequencing was done. Regarding the original processing steps: Repertoire diversity was quantified as the Shannon entropy index using custom Python scripts. The unsorted, CD4+ and CD8+ repertoires were each analyzed separately, with the exception of combined analyses, where CD4+ and CD8+ sequences were merged in silico. Clonal expansion was defined as a frequency increase of at least 2-fold after treatment compared with C1D1, and clones undetected at baseline were assigned a pseudocount of 0.5. Clones with 0 or 1 copy at C1D1 were defined as singleton clones, while clones with 2 or more copies were defined as non-singleton clones. Clones expanded in unsorted samples were labelled as CD4+, CD8+ or unknown by matching protein sequences in sorted samples from the same patient. Diversity changes from C1D1 to C4D1 were tested in paired samples using Wilcoxon tests. TCRdb obtained this table from immuneACCESS and retained in-frame rearrangements with V and J assigned. These tables miss some clones; where compared with another copy, unresolved V genes account for less than half of the shortfall, and the remainder is unexplained. V and J calls and clone size come straight from that table; D and trimming were deduced from the DNA. This sample comprises tens of thousands of clones, 75% to 90% of them detected only once. The ten largest clonotypes hold approximately 2.6% of the sample.

In light of the paper, this sample's time point label describes: cycle 4 day 1 (C4D1), after 5 to 7 weeks of nivolumab. All trial patients had relapsed after autologous stem cell transplantation, with cohorts A, B and C differing in prior brentuximab vedotin exposure. Using a Miltenyi CD4+ T cell isolation kit, CD4+ T cells were purified from thawed PBMCs through magnetic negative selection. The trial cohort was composed of about 58 patients with relapsed/refractory classical Hodgkin lymphoma, for whom complete response, partial response or progressive disease was recorded as best overall response. In the multi-cohort phase II CheckMate 205 trial, trial patients received single-agent nivolumab. An independent review committee assessed best overall response by applying the 2007 International Working Group response criteria. Trial PBMCs were collected just before the start of nivolumab (C1D1) and during therapy at cycle 2 day 1 and cycle 4 day 1. Peripheral blood was collected in 8 mL Vacutainer Cell Preparation Tubes, from which PBMCs were isolated by centrifugation and then cryopreserved. Purified CD4+ and CD8+ fractions were generated only in cases for which an additional PBMC sample was available. Magnetically labelled cells were removed on LS columns in a quadroMACS separator, and the flow-through was collected as the purified fraction.

The chain joins TRBV7-2 to TRBJ1-6; no D gene is confidently identified. The input for sequencing was CD4+ T cells from blood, taken before the fourth cycle of nivolumab. The TCR comes from a human donor with classical Hodgkin lymphoma. The DNA sequence reads TGTGCCAGCAGCTTATTATACGGGTCCCTGCCCCTCCACTTT. The resulting protein is CASSLLYGSLPLHF.